This section outlines one T cell receptor (beta chain) sequence together with its context. The V and J ends lost 5 bases and 4 bases respectively, with 11 bases between them. The germline gives CDR1 SGHAT, CDR2 FQNNGV. This CDR3 contains 13 residues. Per the original data handling: Amplified reference gene primers provided the basis for estimating nucleated cell counts. Data came from immunoSEQ multiplex PCR; TCRdb stores just in-frame clones and leaves some out. V and J calls and clone size follow that table, whereas D and trimming were derived from the DNA. The sample records some 100,000 clones, approximately 89% being singletons. This record belongs to a study of blood T cell repertoires in COVID-19. On the study more broadly: Acute and convalescent COVID-19 samples came from the United States, Italy and Spain. T cells, B-cell-depleted T cells, or PBMCs supplied cDNA or gDNA.

This clonotype originated in a human donor in a cohort sampled during active COVID-19. Sequenced material: peripheral blood. The J gene is TRBJ1-2, the V gene TRBV11-2; D remains ambiguous. The CDR3 loop is CASSTSGSYGYTF. CDR3 DNA: TGTGCCAGCAGCACCTCCGGGAGCTATGGCTACACCTTC. Based on the CDR3 plus reference TRBV11-2 and TRBJ1-2, the full variable domain is EAGVAQSPRYKIIEKRQSVAFWCNPISGHATLYWYQQILGQGPKLLIQFQNNGVVDDSQLPKDRFSAERLKGVDSTLKIQPAKLEDSAVYLCASSTSGSYGYTFGSGTRLTVV.